The source of this T cell receptor (beta chain) is a study of T cells in Graves' hyperthyroidism and ophthalmopathy. Study results and caveats: Model-based prediction identified ophthalmopathy a median 6.5 months prior to its onset.

This clonotype was recorded at least ten times. Its antigen is not identified. Patients aged 18 to 65 had newly diagnosed hyperthyroidism lasting under 2 months. Used for diagnoses were clinical symptoms, serum thyroxine and TRAb, thyroid ultrasound and orbital computed tomography. PBMCs stemmed from less than 13 ml fresh peripheral blood. The V end was cut by 7 bases, the J end by 10 bases, with 19 bases between. This CDR3 has 13 residues. Amplification targeted TCR beta CDR3 regions from RNA transcripts. TCR CDR3 regions were first amplified by RT-PCR with HTBI primers. A single record per CDR3 protein comes from TCRdb applying MiXCR to the multiplex PCR reads. Altogether 250,000 to 300,000 distinct CDR3 sequences are present, roughly 13% being singletons, with the ten largest covering less than 8%.

The chain joins TRBV12-3 or TRBV12-4 to TRBJ1-1; the D gene is possibly TRBD1 (5 bases). Sequenced material: blood. This sequence originates from a woman aged 40 to 50 with Graves' hyperthyroidism. The CDR3 loop is CASILLGGVGAFF. The CDR3 DNA follows: TGTGCCAGCATCCTCCTTGGGGGGGTGGGAGCTTTCTTT.